A single sample gave rise to the 22 T cell receptor beta chains below, sequenced in a study of T cell responses to AZD1222 COVID-19 vaccine. The repertoire was sequenced with immunoSEQ multiplex PCR; TCRdb's copy has only in-frame clones and lacks some. Found here are more than 95,000 clones, 82% of them singletons; the top ten hold 4% to 6%. Material: peripheral blood, obtained on day 0 of AZD1222 vaccination. All receptors derive from an adult in good health.

The CDR3 nucleotides are TGTGCCAGCAGCCTGAGACAGGGTAACTACAATGAGCAGTTCTTC. Translation gives CASSLRQGNYNEQFF. V gene TRBV3-1 (or the pseudogene TRBV3-2) combines with J gene TRBJ2-1; 7 nucleotides agree with TRBD1. Germline V gene data show CDR1 as LGHDT and CDR2 as YNNKEL (reference sequence). The CDR3 has 15 residues. Trimming cost V 4 bases and J 3 bases; bases outside gene matches: 6.

The gene calls are TRBV18 and TRBJ1-1, with 9 positions matching TRBD1. Trimming took 1 base from V and 0 from J; bases not matched to a gene: 3. CDR3 length: 16 residues. Germline CDR1 is KGHSH and CDR2 is LQKENI. The CDR3 DNA follows: TGTGCCAGCTCACCACAGGGACAGGGACTGAACACTGAAGCTTTCTTT. Encoded protein: CASSPQGQGLNTEAFF.

V and J are TRBV6-5 and TRBJ1-2, with D possibly being TRBD1 (6 bases). Germline assignment: CDR1 MNHEY and CDR2 SVGAGI. The CDR3 consists of 12 residues. Trimming shortened V by 8 bases and J by 8 bases, and 15 bases separated the two germline ends. Here the CDR3 reads CASGRDTLGYTF. The DNA of the CDR3 is TGTGCCAGCGGAAGGGACACATTGGGCTACACCTTC.

The chain links TRBV3-1 (or the pseudogene TRBV3-2) to TRBJ2-3; a weak D match, TRBD2 (5 bases). Germline V gene data show CDR1 as LGHDT and CDR2 as YNNKEL (reference sequence). The V end lost 4 bases, the J end lost 8 bases, and 19 bases lay between the germline ends. The CDR3 length is 15 residues. The CDR3 region is CASSRGPELSGTQYF. The CDR3 region has the DNA TGTGCCAGCAGCCGAGGGCCCGAGCTTTCCGGTACGCAGTATTTT.

This rearrangement joins TRBV4-2 to TRBJ2-2, with 7 bases lining up with TRBD2. CDR3 length equals 17 residues. The ends lost 5 bases at V and 3 bases at J; junction bases unmatched: 12. Looked up from germline, CDR1 is LGHNA and CDR2 is YNFKEQ. As DNA, the CDR3 is TGTGCCAGCAGCATAGCGGGTGGGCAGGGATACACCGGGGAGCTGTTTTTT. It encodes CASSIAGGQGYTGELFF.

The rearrangement uses TRBV6-2 or TRBV6-3 and TRBJ2-7; D gene uncertain. V lost 6 bases to trimming and J lost 5 bases, with 14 bases between them. CDR3 size: 13 residues. CDR1 and CDR2 (germline): MNHEY, SVGEGT. In nucleotides, the CDR3 is TGTGCCAGCAGCGACGATTGGGGAAACGAGCAGTACTTC. Its translation: CASSDDWGNEQYF.

The chain joins TRBV12-5 to TRBJ1-5; no firm D call. V was pared by 0 bases and J by 6 bases, with 6 bases between. CDR3 length: 13 residues. Germline V CDR1 and CDR2: LGHNT, FRNRAP. CDR3 coding DNA: TGTGCTAGTGGTTTGGTATCTGGTCAGCCCCAGCATTTT. Amino acid sequence: CASGLVSGQPQHF.

The chain employs TRBV4-2 and TRBJ2-6; TRBD1 is a possible D gene (6 bases). CDR1 is LGHNA, CDR2 YNFKEQ, per germline. This CDR3 spans 16 amino acids. The germline V and J ends were trimmed by 0 bases and 0 bases, with 6 bases remaining between them. This CDR3 is CASSQEGASGANVLTF. The CDR3 bases are TGTGCCAGCAGCCAAGAGGGGGCCTCTGGGGCCAACGTCCTGACTTTC.

The V call is TRBV6-2 or TRBV6-3, the J call TRBJ1-1; D call uncertain. Trimming removed 6 bases at V and 4 bases at J, with 15 bases between. CDR3 length: 14 amino acids. Germline assignment: CDR1 MNHEY and CDR2 SVGEGT. CDR3 in amino acids: CASSRTFGFTEAFF. As DNA, the CDR3 is TGTGCCAGCAGCCGGACCTTCGGGTTCACTGAAGCTTTCTTT.

CDR3 sequence: CARRTAYNSPLHF. In DNA form, the CDR3 reads TGTGCCAGACGGACAGCCTATAATTCACCCCTCCACTTT. The chain uses TRBV24-1 and TRBJ1-6; D perhaps matches TRBD1 (6 bases). The CDR3 runs 13 residues. Trimming removed 11 bases at V and 2 bases at J, with 9 bases between. Germline CDR1 reads KGHDR; CDR2 reads SFDVKD.

CDR3 nucleotide sequence: TGTGCCAGCAGCTTAGCGGCAGGGGCCCTCTATGGCTACACCTTC. Its translation is CASSLAAGALYGYTF. The chain combines TRBV11-2 with TRBJ1-2, with D perhaps matching TRBD1 (6 bases). Deletions cut 1 base from V and 4 bases from J, with 13 bases between. This CDR3 is built from 15 residues. Germline CDR1 and CDR2: SGHAT and FQNNGV. The full variable domain, completed using reference TRBV11-2 and TRBJ1-2, is EAGVAQSPRYKIIEKRQSVAFWCNPISGHATLYWYQQILGQGPKLLIQFQNNGVVDDSQLPKDRFSAERLKGVDSTLKIQPAKLEDSAVYLCASSLAAGALYGYTFGSGTRLTVV.

This clone was found once. The rearrangement links TRBV25-1 to TRBJ1-5; D is possibly TRBD1 (5 bases). Between the trimmed V and J ends, which lost 6 bases and 11 bases, there was a span of 14 bases. Per the germline V gene, CDR1 is MGHDK and CDR2 is SYGVNS. The CDR3 extends over 12 amino acids. CDR3 protein: CASSPLGGTQHF. In nucleotides, the CDR3 is TGTGCCAGCAGCCCTCTCGGGGGAACCCAGCATTTT.

This clone was observed a few times. At the DNA level, this CDR3 is encoded by other sequences in the same sample as well. The CDR3 protein is CASSLRGMGTDTQYF. As DNA, the CDR3 is TGCGCCAGCAGCTTGAGGGGGATGGGGACAGATACGCAGTATTTT. The V call is TRBV5-1, the J call TRBJ2-3; possibly TRBD1 for D (6 bases). Trimming shortened V by 1 base and J by 3 bases, and 12 bases separated the two germline ends. This CDR3 comprises 15 residues. Germline V gene lookup returns CDR1 SGHRS and CDR2 YFSETQ.

This chain joins TRBV19 and TRBJ2-7, with D hard to call. CDR1 LNHDA and CDR2 SQIVND come from the germline V gene (reference sequence). V dropped 5 bases and J dropped 2 bases, with 13 bases sitting between them. The CDR3 extends over 14 amino acids. CDR3 sequence reads: CASSPWGSPYEQYF. CDR3 sequence (DNA): TGTGCCAGTAGTCCTTGGGGATCGCCCTACGAGCAGTACTTC.

The chain combines TRBV4-2 with TRBJ2-3, with 8 bases identical to TRBD1. CDR3 length: 17 amino acids. Germline values: CDR1 LGHNA, CDR2 YNFKEQ. The V segment lost 1 base and the J segment 3 bases; nucleotides outside the gene matches: 9. CDR3 bases: TGTGCCAGCAGCCAAGGGTGGACAGGGTCGCCTACAGATACGCAGTATTTT. It translates to CASSQGWTGSPTDTQYF.

The J gene is TRBJ1-3, the V gene TRBV21-1; the D call of TRBD1 is as the table states it, not checked on the DNA. TRBV21-1 is a pseudogene locus. This CDR3 is 18 amino acids long. As DNA, the CDR3 is TGTGCCAGCAGCAAGGGTAGAGGGGGACACAGGGCCCGAAACACCATATATTTT. This codes for CASSKGRGGHRARNTIYF.

This chain links TRBV18 with TRBJ2-5; TRBD2 matches at 8 bases. After removal of 5 bases from V and 8 bases from J, the junction contained 7 bases not matched to a gene. The CDR3 extends over 13 amino acids. Germline CDR1 KGHSH, CDR2 LQKENI. CDR3 in amino acids: CASSTSGHGTQYF. CDR3 in DNA: TGTGCCAGCTCAACTAGCGGCCATGGTACCCAGTACTTC. Looking up the rest from reference TRBV18 and TRBJ2-5 gives the full variable domain: NAGVMQNPRHLVRRRGQEARLRCSPMKGHSHVYWYRQLPEEGLKFMVYLQKENIIDESGMPKERFSAEFPKEGPSILRIQQVVRGDSAAYFCASSTSGHGTQYFGPGTRLLVL.

This clone was recorded many times. The chain couples TRBV6-5 to TRBJ2-5, with 9 bases fitting TRBD1. CDR1 MNHEY and CDR2 SVGAGI come from the germline V gene. CDR3 length: 14 residues. Trimming took 4 bases from V and 4 from J; bases not matched to a gene: 4. The CDR3 reads CASSFRQGGETQYF. In DNA, the CDR3 is TGTGCCAGCAGTTTCCGACAGGGGGGAGAGACCCAGTACTTC.

In its sample, this clone was seen once. V usage is TRBV6-1 and J usage is TRBJ2-7, with a possible D match to TRBD1 (5 bases). V shed 1 base and J shed 3 bases, with 10 bases lying between them. Germline V CDR1 and CDR2: MNHNS, SASEGT. The CDR3 has 14 residues. The CDR3 spells CASSEGPDIYEQYF. CDR3 nucleotide sequence: TGTGCCAGCAGTGAAGGTCCGGACATCTACGAGCAGTACTTC.

The chain has TRBV12-5 and TRBJ2-7, with D unclear. Trimming removed 2 bases at V and 7 bases at J, with 9 bases between. The germline V gene encodes CDR1 LGHNT and CDR2 FRNRAP. This CDR3 region has 12 residues. CDR3 protein: CASGLSVREQYF. The CDR3, as DNA: TGTGCTAGTGGTTTGAGCGTTCGGGAGCAGTACTTC.

The chain links TRBV18 to TRBJ2-7, with D tentatively TRBD1 or TRBD2 (5 bases each). This CDR3 has 13 amino acids. Deletions cut 5 bases from V and 7 bases from J, with 15 bases between. In germline, CDR1 is KGHSH, CDR2 LQKENI. CDR3 DNA: TGTGCCAGCTCAGGGACGGACCTTCTGGAGCAGTACTTC. This codes for CASSGTDLLEQYF.

This clone was recorded only once. V usage is TRBV9 and J usage is TRBJ2-3, with D possibly matching TRBD1 (5 bases). Trimming removed 3 bases from V and 1 base from J, with 6 bases in between. Germline CDR1 is SGDLS and CDR2 is YYNGEE. The CDR3 sequence is 13 residues long. CDR3 sequence reads: CASSGGGTDTQYF. In DNA form, the CDR3 reads TGTGCCAGCAGCGGGGGCGGCACAGATACGCAGTATTTT.